This paragraph covers one TCR beta chain sequence. At one end the junction does not follow the germline gene, possibly because of a read error. This CDR3 comprises 17 residues. Germline loops: CDR1 MNHNS, CDR2 SASEGT. The data derive from a study of tumor-infiltrating lymphocytes in primary liver carcinoma. Co-extraction of RNA and DNA was performed on about 19-31 mg of unsorted bulk tissue. Each tumor sample had over 75% viable tumor cells. Starting material of roughly 550 ng total RNA yielded TCR beta cDNA via a constant-region primer. Libraries for TCR beta were built through three nested multiplex PCR rounds, which together made up a slightly modified ARM-PCR procedure. A C-beta reverse primer was combined with TRBV1-TRBV30 forward primers in the first two PCR rounds, and each round had around 11 cycles. TCRdb re-analysed the multiplex PCR reads in MiXCR, keeping a single row per CDR3 protein. The sample has about 97,000 distinct CDR3 sequences; around 71% are singletons.

The gene calls are TRBV6-1 and TRBJ2-2, with 10 bases matching TRBD2. The TCR comes from an older woman with primary liver carcinoma and hepatitis B virus infection. Material: liver tumor tissue from sampling region 2. As for subset: tumor region T2, inferior pole. CDR3 loop: CTSSVGPSGSLSGELFF. CDR3 nucleotide sequence: TGTACCAGCAGTGTAGGGCCTAGCGGGAGTCTTTCCGGGGAGCTGTTTTTT.